The sequence of this T cell receptor beta chain was determined in a study of blood T cell repertoires in COVID-19. Turning to the study itself: The United States, Italy and Spain were the sources of the acute and convalescent COVID-19 samples.

CDR3 length: 15 residues. V was pared by 6 bases and J by 4 bases, with 5 bases of the junction left unmatched. The V gene's germline CDR1 is MNHEY and CDR2 SVGAGI. Only in-frame clones appear in the TCRdb table, and some are missing; sequencing was by immunoSEQ multiplex PCR. The sample holds 100,000 to 150,000 clones, about nine tenths seen once. Specimen: peripheral blood. The clonotype was recovered from a man between 45 and 60 years old with active COVID-19. This chain links TRBV6-5 with TRBJ2-1, with 11 bases fitting TRBD1. DNA of the CDR3: TGTGCCAGCAGACAGGACAGGGGGCCTTACAATGAGCAGTTCTTC. Translating it yields CASRQDRGPYNEQFF.